What follows are 28 T cell receptor beta chains derived from one specimen sequenced in a study of Graves' ophthalmopathy and Graves' hyperthyroidism. RNA transcripts were the template, and TCR beta CDR3 regions were amplified from them. Second-round multiplex PCR came after a first-round RT-PCR that employed HTBI primers. A single record per CDR3 protein comes from TCRdb applying MiXCR to the multiplex PCR reads. The sample contains about 370,000 distinct CDR3 sequences, about 15% of which appear only once. Material for sequencing was peripheral blood. These receptors all stem from an adult woman with stable Graves' hyperthyroidism.

Many counts were recorded for this clonotype. The chain carries TRBV4-1 and TRBJ1-5; D unclear. CDR1 and CDR2 (germline): MGHRA, YSYEKL. The CDR3 is 15 amino acids. Trimming removed 0 bases from V and 7 bases from J, with 13 bases in between. The CDR3 region has the DNA TGCGCCAGCAGCCAAGATGAGGGATTGCGGCAGCCCCAGCATTTT. Its translation is CASSQDEGLRQPQHF.

The chain employs TRBV6-1 and TRBJ1-2; TRBD1 might be the D (5 bases). This CDR3 is 14 amino acids long. CDR1 and CDR2 (germline): MNHNS, SASEGT. The V and J ends lost 6 bases and 4 bases respectively, with 15 bases between them. The CDR3 spells CASSHGQGGYGYTF. CDR3 bases: TGTGCCAGCAGCCACGGGCAGGGCGGCTATGGCTACACCTTC.

In regard to this clonotype: With a much larger clone just one base away, this may be a read error. V is TRBV30 and J is TRBJ1-1; D call uncertain. CDR3 length: 12 amino acids. V was trimmed by 1 base and J by 9 bases, leaving 12 bases between them. The germline V gene encodes CDR1 GTSNPN and CDR2 SVGIG (reference sequence). CDR3 sequence (DNA): TGTGCCTGGAGTGAAGTGAGGAGGCAAGCTTTCTTT. This gives the protein CAWSEVRRQAFF. Together with reference TRBV30 and TRBJ1-1, the CDR3 gives the full variable domain: SQTIHQWPATLVQPVGSPLSLECTVEGTSNPNLYWYRQAAGRGLQLLFYSVGIGQISSEVPQNLSASRPQDRQFILSSKKLLLSDSGFYLCAWSEVRRQAFFGQGTRLTVV.

This clonotype has a handful of counts. The chain has TRBV11-1 and TRBJ2-5; 9 bases match TRBD2. The CDR3 has 17 amino acids. The germline CDR1 and CDR2 sequences are SGHAT and FQDESV (reference sequence). J lost 5 bases, V lost 4 bases, and 14 bases had no gene match. The CDR3 spells CASSSPGGLAGSETQYF. CDR3 coding DNA: TGTGCCAGCAGCTCCCCGGGGGGGCTAGCGGGATCTGAGACCCAGTACTTC.

This clonotype was seen ten or more times. Here the CDR3 DNA reads TGTGCCAGCAGCCCCCCAACGGGACAGGGGGCCCACGAGCAGTACTTC. The encoded protein is CASSPPTGQGAHEQYF. This chain uses TRBV11-1 with TRBJ2-7; 12 nucleotides match TRBD1. The CDR3 covers 16 residues. Germline V CDR1 and CDR2: SGHAT, FQDESV (reference sequence). Losses at the gene ends were 5 bases for V and 5 bases for J; bases not matched to a gene: 10.

This chain's CDR3 is CASSNPGQGEQYF. The DNA for the CDR3 is TGTGCCAGCAGCAACCCCGGACAGGGCGAGCAGTACTTC. The V call is TRBV12-3 or TRBV12-4, the J call TRBJ2-7, with 8 bases that match TRBD1. This CDR3 contains 13 residues. The V and J ends lost 6 bases and 6 bases, in that order; junction bases with no gene match: 7.

The chain recombines TRBV6-5 with TRBJ1-5; D gene uncertain. In germline, CDR1 is MNHEY, CDR2 SVGAGI. The length of the CDR3 is 14 residues. Trimming shortened V by 2 bases and J by 5 bases, and 10 bases separated the two germline ends. Here the CDR3 reads CASSYGLPHQPQHF. The CDR3 nucleotides are TGTGCCAGCAGTTACGGGTTACCTCATCAGCCCCAGCATTTT.

This clonotype was seen only once. The chain joins TRBV30 to TRBJ1-2; maybe TRBD1 (5 bases). Germline V gene data show CDR1 as GTSNPN and CDR2 as SVGIG (reference sequence). V lost 8 bases, J lost 4 bases, and 14 bases lay in between. The CDR3 has 12 residues. The CDR3 loop is CAASQGTYGYTF. As DNA, the CDR3 is TGTGCCGCCTCTCAGGGAACCTATGGCTACACCTTC. Looking up the rest from reference TRBV30 and TRBJ1-2 gives the full variable domain: SQTIHQWPATLVQPVGSPLSLECTVEGTSNPNLYWYRQAAGRGLQLLFYSVGIGQISSEVPQNLSASRPQDRQFILSSKKLLLSDSGFYLCAASQGTYGYTFGSGTRLTVV.

This clonotype was seen many times. The germline gene is not matched at one end of the junction; a read error may be the cause. This chain joins TRBV27 and TRBJ2-4, with D tentatively TRBD1 (5 bases). Germline values: CDR1 MNHEY, CDR2 SMNVEV (reference sequence). The CDR3 length is 13 residues. The CDR3 DNA is TGTGCCAGCAGGAAGAGTAGGGTGGACATTAAGTACTTC. Its protein product is CASRKSRVDIKYF.

This clonotype was counted only a few times. The V and J genes are TRBV29-1 and TRBJ2-7; the D gene could be TRBD1 or TRBD2 (5 bases each). This CDR3 has 14 amino acids. The germline V gene encodes CDR1 SQVTM and CDR2 ANQGSEA. Deletions cut 6 bases from V and 4 bases from J, with 19 bases between. Here the CDR3 reads CSVVDGTEVYEQYF. DNA for the CDR3: TGCAGCGTCGTTGACGGGACGGAGGTTTACGAGCAGTACTTC.

Many counts were recorded for this clonotype. This chain joins TRBV12-3 or TRBV12-4 and TRBJ2-7; a possible D gene is TRBD2 (6 bases). The CDR3 contains 12 residues. Trimming shortened V by 4 bases and J by 8 bases, and 12 bases separated the two germline ends. The CDR3 sequence is CASSSGTLKQYF. The CDR3 bases are TGTGCCAGCAGTTCCGGGACTCTAAAGCAGTACTTC.

This clonotype has at least ten counts. The V call is TRBV29-1, the J call TRBJ1-1, with 8 bases identical to TRBD1. The CDR3 consists of 14 residues. V shed 4 bases and J 1 base; nucleotides not matched to a gene: 5. The germline V gene has CDR1 SQVTM and CDR2 ANQGSEA. Written as DNA, the CDR3 is TGCAGCGTTGCTATACAGGGGGGGAACACTGAAGCTTTCTTT. Translated, it gives CSVAIQGGNTEAFF.

This clonotype was seen many times. The chain has TRBV4-3 and TRBJ2-5; TRBD1 matches 11 bases. Losses at the gene ends were 3 bases for V and 5 bases for J; bases not matched to a gene: 5. The length of the CDR3 is 15 residues. Germline CDR1 and CDR2: LGHNA and YSLEER. In DNA, the CDR3 is TGCGCCAGCAGCCACCTGGGGACAGGGGGGGAGACCCAGTACTTC. Protein product: CASSHLGTGGETQYF.

This clonotype was seen repeatedly, ten times or more. V gene TRBV6-5 combines with J gene TRBJ1-2; D is undetermined. Germline values: CDR1 MNHEY, CDR2 SVGAGI. CDR3 length equals 17 residues. The V and J ends lost 2 bases and 1 base respectively, with 17 bases between them. The CDR3 sequence is CASSYRPWAGLNYGYTF. The CDR3 coding sequence is TGTGCCAGCAGTTACCGACCCTGGGCAGGCCTTAACTATGGCTACACCTTC.

This clonotype was detected many times. The chain is built from TRBV5-1 and TRBJ2-7; TRBD2 matches at 8 bases. The junction had 7 bases not matched to a gene; V was cut back by 3 bases and J by 2 bases. The CDR3 runs 15 residues. Germline CDR1 reads SGHRS; CDR2 reads YFSETQ. The CDR3 nucleotides read TGCGCCAGCAGCTCAGGACTAGCCGTCGCCTACGAGCAGTACTTC. Amino acid sequence: CASSSGLAVAYEQYF.

For this clonotype: A read error is possible here, since a much larger clone lies one base away. The genes are TRBV7-8 and TRBJ2-7, with D unclear. CDR3 length: 14 residues. V was shortened by 5 bases and J by 4 bases, with 15 bases between the two germline ends. The germline gives CDR1 SGHVS, CDR2 FQNEAQ. The CDR3 region has the DNA TGTGCCAGCAGCCCCAGGATCATGGATTACGAGCAGTACTTC. Translated: CASSPRIMDYEQYF. Based on the CDR3 plus reference TRBV7-8 and TRBJ2-7, the full variable domain is GAGVSQSPRYKVAKRGQDVALRCDPISGHVSLFWYQQALGQGPEFLTYFQNEAQLDKSGLPSDRFFAERPEGSVSTLKIQRTQQEDSAVYLCASSPRIMDYEQYFGPGTRLTVT.

Many counts were recorded for this clonotype. This chain links TRBV24-1 with TRBJ2-5; D remains unclear. Trimming pared 5 bases from V and 7 bases from J, leaving 13 bases between. Germline loops: CDR1 KGHDR, CDR2 SFDVKD. This CDR3 is built from 13 residues. CDR3 amino acids: CATSVAAWGTQYF. The CDR3 coding sequence is TGTGCCACCAGTGTGGCAGCTTGGGGGACCCAGTACTTC.

Worth noting for this clonotype: A much more abundant neighbour one base away suggests this may be a read error. V and J are TRBV6-1 and TRBJ2-7, with D tentatively TRBD2 (6 bases). The CDR3 is 15 residues long. Per germline, CDR1 MNHNS and CDR2 SASEGT. CDR3: CACSLDGGGSYEQYF. The CDR3 DNA reads TGTGCCTGCAGTCTTGACGGGGGAGGCTCCTACGAGCAGTACTTC.

This clonotype appeared many times. The chain employs TRBV6-4 and TRBJ2-2; the D is unclear. V was clipped by 0 bases and J by 0 bases, with 2 bases between them. Germline CDR1 and CDR2: MRHNA and SNTAGT. CDR3 length: 14 residues. The CDR3 DNA reads as TGTGCCAGCAGTGACTCTTCGAACACCGGGGAGCTGTTTTTT. It specifies CASSDSSNTGELFF.

The chain is built from TRBV7-2 and TRBJ2-4; D is ambiguous. The assigned J gene may be wrong: the sequence end matches TRBJ2-7 better. Germline CDR1 reads SGHTA; CDR2 reads FQGNSA. The CDR3 has 12 amino acids. The DNA for the CDR3 is TGTGCCAGCAGCCCCCATCCCTACGAGCAGTACTTC. Encoded protein: CASSPHPYEQYF.

The sample holds many counts of this clonotype. The V call is TRBV10-2, the J call TRBJ1-5; no clear D. CDR3 size: 15 residues. Germline V gene sequence: CDR1 WSHSY, CDR2 SAAADI. V lost 0 bases and J lost 3, with 9 bases in between. The chain's CDR3 is CASSESDGFNQPQHF. CDR3 coding DNA: TGCGCCAGCAGTGAGTCGGACGGATTCAATCAGCCCCAGCATTTT.

This clonotype showed up many times. The V gene is TRBV5-6, the J gene TRBJ1-2; D call uncertain. CDR1 is SGHDT, CDR2 YYEEEE, per germline. The CDR3 covers 12 residues. V was clipped by 2 bases and J by 6 bases, with 8 bases between them. The CDR3 coding sequence is TGTGCCAGCAGCTTTAACGGGGATGGCTACACCTTC. Translation: CASSFNGDGYTF. The full variable domain, completed using reference TRBV5-6 and TRBJ1-2, is DAGVTQSPTHLIKTRGQQVTLRCSPKSGHDTVSWYQQALGQGPQFIFQYYEEEERQRGNFPDRFSGHQFPNYSSELNVNALLLGDSALYLCASSFNGDGYTFGSGTRLTVV.

This clonotype occurred many times. The chain links TRBV6-2 or TRBV6-3 to TRBJ2-2; 8 bases align to TRBD1. From germline, CDR1 is MNHEY and CDR2 SVGEGT. The CDR3 spans 14 residues. V dropped 6 bases and J dropped 10; count of bases not matched to a gene: 10. In DNA, the CDR3 is TGTGCCAGCAGGCGGGACAGGCCCAACCAGGAGCTGTTTTTT. Translation gives CASRRDRPNQELFF.

Ten or more counts support this clonotype. Written as DNA, the CDR3 is TGTGCCACCTCATTGGACAGGGGAATGACTAACTATGGCTACACCTTC. This codes for CATSLDRGMTNYGYTF. This chain connects TRBV24-1 to TRBJ1-2; 9 nucleotides match TRBD1. V dropped 9 bases and J dropped 0; count of bases not matched to a gene: 10. Germline V gene sequence: CDR1 KGHDR, CDR2 SFDVKD. The CDR3 spans 16 residues.

In this sample, this clonotype turned up many times. V gene TRBV25-1 combines with J gene TRBJ1-1, with a weak D call TRBD1 (6 bases). CDR1 and CDR2 from the germline V gene are MGHDK and SYGVNS. V was clipped by 4 bases and J by 3 bases, with 15 bases between them. CDR3 length equals 15 residues. CDR3 residues: CASSGETPGDTEAFF. CDR3 in DNA: TGTGCCAGCAGTGGCGAGACCCCAGGGGACACTGAAGCTTTCTTT.

This clonotype was seen a handful of times. The rearrangement links TRBV5-1 to TRBJ2-5; maybe TRBD2 (6 bases). This CDR3 has 16 amino acids. Germline loops: CDR1 SGHRS, CDR2 YFSETQ. With 2 bases removed from V and 1 base from J, the gap between germline ends came to 15 bases. This CDR3 reads CASSLGGTGVQETQYF. CDR3 DNA sequence: TGCGCCAGCAGCTTAGGAGGGACCGGGGTCCAAGAGACCCAGTACTTC.

This clonotype has a count of ten or more. This chain connects TRBV5-1 to TRBJ1-1, with D uncertain. V was clipped by 1 base and J by 5 bases, with 15 bases between them. Germline loops: CDR1 SGHRS, CDR2 YFSETQ. This CDR3 has 15 residues. The CDR3 sequence is CASSLLLRGRTEAFF. The CDR3 coding sequence is TGCGCCAGCAGCTTGTTACTCCGGGGAAGGACTGAAGCTTTCTTT.

Many counts were recorded for this clonotype. The rearrangement joins TRBV11-1 to TRBJ2-5; 12 nucleotides match TRBD2. The length of the CDR3 is 17 residues. Trimming cost V 4 bases and J 5 bases; bases outside gene matches: 11. From germline, CDR1 is SGHAT and CDR2 FQDESV (reference sequence). The CDR3, as DNA: TGTGCCAGCAGCTCCTCTAGACTAGCGGGAGTTCGGGAGACCCAGTACTTC. The encoded protein is CASSSSRLAGVRETQYF. Together with reference TRBV11-1 and TRBJ2-5, the CDR3 gives the full variable domain: EAEVAQSPRYKITEKSQAVAFWCDPISGHATLYWYRQILGQGPELLVQFQDESVVDDSQLPKDRFSAERLKGVDSTLKIQPAELGDSAMYLCASSSSRLAGVRETQYFGPGTRLLVL.